The rows below give T cell receptor beta chains drawn from one sample of a study of T-cell reconstitution after alpha-beta-depleted transplantation in children. Via MiXCR, TCRdb re-called the PCR reads, giving one row per CDR3 protein. The sample consists of 220,000 or so distinct CDR3 sequences, under 9.5% of them appearing once. Sequences were derived from PBMCs, mostly from graft donor cells, sampled 180 days after TCRalphabeta/CD19-depleted stem cell transplant. The receptors were gathered from a male patient aged 10 to 17 who had a stem cell transplant for acute lymphoblastic leukemia, so the T cells may come from the graft donor. Both conserved end residues are trimmed from each CDR3.

j_call v_call cdr3_aa
TRBJ2-3 TRBV4-3 ASSQGLAATDTQY
TRBJ2-1 TRBV4-1 ASSRGEDRDYNEQF
TRBJ1-4 TRBV12-3/TRBV12-4 ASSSHFNLATNEKLF
TRBJ2-5 TRBV7-2 ASSFLTGGNPETQY
TRBJ1-1 TRBV6-5 ASSSRGLRNTEAF
TRBJ2-7 TRBV5-1 ASSLALGQGYEQY
TRBJ2-7 TRBV28 ASRWTGAYEQY
TRBJ1-2 TRBV9 ASSPTGTNYGYT
TRBJ1-1 TRBV6-1 ASSRISGTGSTEAF
TRBJ1-4 TRBV27 ASTSGAVRKEKLF